The next 30 T cell receptor beta chains were all read from a single sample in a study of T-cell reconstitution after alpha-beta-depleted transplantation in children. A library of TCRbeta sequences, prepared with unique molecular identifiers, was generated. TCRdb independently ran MiXCR on the PCR reads; one entry per CDR3 protein. The table has roughly 100,000 distinct CDR3 sequences, less than 6% seen once; the top ten hold 6.1%. Specimen: PBMCs, mostly from graft donor cells, collected 60 days after TCRalphabeta/CD19-depleted stem cell transplant. The source of these receptors is a female patient under 10 years old who had a stem cell transplant for Fanconi anemia, so the T cells may come from the graft donor.

The J gene is TRBJ2-1, the V gene TRBV6-5, with TRBD2 identical over 10 bases. The CDR3 loop spans 16 amino acids. Germline CDR1 is MNHEY and CDR2 is SVGAGI. After removal of 5 bases from V and 9 bases from J, the junction contained 13 bases not matched to a gene. This CDR3 is CASSHRQAGGLGEQFF. For the CDR3, the DNA is TGTGCCAGCAGTCACCGACAAGCGGGGGGGCTCGGTGAGCAGTTCTTC.

This clonotype was detected many times. This sequence joins TRBV11-2 and TRBJ2-1; D possibly corresponds to TRBD1 (5 bases). Germline assignment: CDR1 SGHAT and CDR2 FQNNGV. This CDR3 is built from 14 residues. The V end was cut by 4 bases, the J end by 5 bases, with 12 bases between. This CDR3 reads CASSSLRAHNEQFF. The CDR3 DNA reads as TGTGCCAGCAGCTCTCTCAGGGCCCACAATGAGCAGTTCTTC.

This clonotype has a count of ten or more. J is TRBJ2-7 and V is TRBV15; D gene uncertain. The germline CDR1 and CDR2 sequences are LNHNV and YYDKDF (reference sequence). This CDR3 contains 14 residues. Between the trimmed V and J ends, which lost 3 bases and 0 bases, there was a span of 9 bases. The CDR3 reads CATSRDPVSYEQYF. The CDR3 DNA is TGTGCCACCAGCAGGGACCCCGTCTCCTACGAGCAGTACTTC.

This clonotype has at least ten counts. The V call is TRBV12-3 or TRBV12-4, the J call TRBJ2-2; maybe TRBD2 (6 bases). V was shortened by 6 bases and J by 1 base, with 12 bases between the two germline ends. The CDR3 runs 15 residues. The CDR3 region has the DNA TGTGCCAGCAGGTTTACTAGCAGGAACACCGGGGAGCTGTTTTTT. This translates into CASRFTSRNTGELFF.

About this clonotype: A read error may be the cause here, since a much bigger clone is one base away. The chain employs TRBV4-2 and TRBJ1-2; no clear D gene. CDR1 LGHNA and CDR2 YNFKEQ come from the germline V gene. The CDR3 length is 14 residues. CDR3 coding DNA: TGTGCCGGCAGCCAAGAGTTGAGAGGCTATGGCTACACCTTC. It translates to CAGSQELRGYGYTF.

V and J are TRBV7-9 and TRBJ2-3; 7 bases align to TRBD2. The CDR3 is 17 residues long. V lost 0 bases to trimming and J lost 0 bases; unmatched junction nucleotides: 6. Germline values: CDR1 SEHNR, CDR2 FQNEAQ (reference sequence). As DNA, the CDR3 is TGTGCCAGCAGCTTAGCCGTACCGGGACTAAGCACAGATACGCAGTATTTT. Translating it yields CASSLAVPGLSTDTQYF.

This clonotype was detected ten times or more. This chain uses TRBV6-1 with TRBJ1-1; weak D call: TRBD1 (5 bases). Trimming removed 2 bases at V and 3 bases at J, with 10 bases between. This CDR3 is built from 14 residues. The V gene's germline CDR1 is MNHNS and CDR2 SASEGT. CDR3 region: CASSEYDRYTEAFF. In DNA form, the CDR3 reads TGTGCCAGCAGTGAATACGACAGATACACTGAAGCTTTCTTT.

In this sample, this clonotype turned up many times. V gene TRBV28 combines with J gene TRBJ2-1, with a weak D call TRBD1 (6 bases). This CDR3 spans 15 amino acids. Trimming removed 3 bases at V and 8 bases at J, with 17 bases between. Germline assignment: CDR1 MDHEN and CDR2 SYDVKM. DNA for the CDR3: TGTGCCAGCAGTTTTGCAGGGGTGGTCAATGATGAGCAGTTCTTC. This translates into CASSFAGVVNDEQFF.

This clonotype was observed once. J is TRBJ2-2 and V is TRBV7-3; 7 bases agree with TRBD2. This CDR3 is built from 14 residues. V lost 5 bases and J lost 8; bases outside the gene matches: 8. Germline lookup yields CDR1 SGHTA and CDR2 FQGTGA. The CDR3 DNA is TGTGCCAGCAGCGCCGTGGCTAGCGGAGGGGAGCTGTTTTTT. It specifies CASSAVASGGELFF.

The J gene is TRBJ1-4, the V gene TRBV7-9; a possible D gene is TRBD1 (5 bases). The CDR3 has 13 residues. Germline lookup yields CDR1 SEHNR and CDR2 FQNEAQ (reference sequence). The ends were cut back, 0 bases at V and 8 bases at J, with 7 bases in the middle. As DNA, the CDR3 is TGTGCCAGCAGCTTAGCCCGACAGGAAAAACTGTTTTTT. Its protein is CASSLARQEKLFF.

This clonotype occurred many times. The chain carries TRBV12-3 or TRBV12-4 and TRBJ2-1, with 9 bases lining up with TRBD2. The V and J ends lost 7 bases and 5 bases, in that order; junction bases with no gene match: 6. The CDR3 is 14 residues long. The CDR3: CASTGGGRDNEQFF. DNA of the CDR3: TGTGCCAGCACCGGTGGCGGGAGGGACAATGAGCAGTTCTTC.

Many counts were recorded for this clonotype. The chain is built from TRBV7-2 and TRBJ2-1, with 8 bases fitting TRBD2. Trimming removed 2 bases from V and 13 bases from J; junction bases left unmatched: 4. The CDR3 runs to 12 residues. Germline lookup yields CDR1 SGHTA and CDR2 FQGNSA. CDR3 protein: CASSLRAGDQFF. The CDR3 DNA reads as TGTGCCAGCAGCTTAAGAGCGGGGGACCAGTTCTTC.

Sample share makes this clonotype medium-sized. V gene TRBV29-1 combines with J gene TRBJ2-1; the D gene is possibly TRBD1 (6 bases). Germline loops: CDR1 SQVTM, CDR2 ANQGSEA. V was clipped by 4 bases and J by 9 bases, with 16 bases between them. The CDR3 is 13 amino acids. The CDR3 sequence is CSVVPRQDGEQFF. The DNA of the CDR3 is TGCAGCGTTGTCCCCCGACAGGATGGTGAGCAGTTCTTC.

This clonotype has just a few counts. The rearrangement uses TRBV24-1 and TRBJ2-1; D might be TRBD1 (6 bases). The germline V and J ends were trimmed by 4 bases and 0 bases, with 12 bases remaining between them. The CDR3 totals 16 residues. Per the germline V gene, CDR1 is KGHDR and CDR2 is SFDVKD. The CDR3 loop reads CATSDAGTPSYNEQFF. CDR3 DNA sequence: TGTGCCACCAGTGACGCCGGGACACCCTCCTACAATGAGCAGTTCTTC.

J is TRBJ2-3 and V is TRBV7-6; 8 positions match TRBD2. The CDR3 contains 16 residues. V gave up 1 base and J gave up 3 bases; unmatched junction bases: 6. CDR1 and CDR2 from the germline V gene are SGHVS and FNYEAQ. CDR3 sequence: CASSLGAGGSTDTQYF. CDR3 sequence (DNA): TGTGCCAGCAGCTTAGGGGCGGGAGGTTCGACAGATACGCAGTATTTT. The full variable domain, with the rest looked up from reference TRBV7-6 and TRBJ2-3, is GAGVSQSPRYKVTKRGQDVALRCDPISGHVSLYWYRQALGQGPEFLTYFNYEAQQDKSGLPNDRFSAERPEGSISTLTIQRTEQRDSAMYRCASSLGAGGSTDTQYFGPGTRLTVL.

This clonotype showed up many times. The J gene is TRBJ2-2, the V gene TRBV14; D is unresolved. The CDR3 totals 18 residues. CDR1 is SGHDN, CDR2 FVKESK, per germline. Trimming shortened V by 0 bases and J by 0 bases, and 14 bases separated the two germline ends. The CDR3 region is CASSQEESYSSNTGELFF. In DNA form, the CDR3 reads TGTGCCAGCAGCCAAGAAGAGTCATATTCGTCGAACACCGGGGAGCTGTTTTTT. The full variable domain, with the rest looked up from reference TRBV14 and TRBJ2-2, is EAGVTQFPSHSVIEKGQTVTLRCDPISGHDNLYWYRRVMGKEIKFLLHFVKESKQDESGMPNNRFLAERTGGTYSTLKVQPAELEDSGVYFCASSQEESYSSNTGELFFGEGSRLTVL.

In its sample, this clonotype was seen many times. J is TRBJ2-1 and V is TRBV12-3 or TRBV12-4; no clear D gene. V lost 5 bases to trimming and J lost 2 bases, with 4 bases between them. The CDR3 consists of 12 residues. The CDR3 region has the DNA TGTGCCAGCAGTCCCCCCTACAATGAGCAGTTCTTC. This encodes CASSPPYNEQFF.

There are many counts of this clonotype. The V gene is TRBV29-1, the J gene TRBJ1-2; TRBD1 aligns across 8 bases. After removal of 4 bases from V and 4 bases from J, the junction contained 5 bases not matched to a gene. CDR3 length equals 13 residues. Germline CDR1 reads SQVTM; CDR2 reads ANQGSEA. DNA of the CDR3: TGCAGCGTTGGGACAGGGTCTCGCTATGGCTACACCTTC. It is translated as CSVGTGSRYGYTF.

In the case of this clonotype: This clone may be a read error of a much larger clone one base away. The DNA of the CDR3 is TGTGCCAGCAGCTTCCGTTCCAAAGACATTCAGTACTTC. It encodes CASSFRSKDIQYF. This chain links TRBV7-9 with TRBJ2-4; D gene unclear. The CDR3 length is 13 residues. CDR1 is SEHNR and CDR2 is FQNEAQ in the germline V gene (reference sequence).

This clonotype was recorded many times. One end of the junction is discordant with germline, which a read error may explain. The chain combines TRBV29-1 with TRBJ2-1; D is uncertain. Germline V gene lookup returns CDR1 SQVTM and CDR2 ANQGSEA. CDR3 length: 16 amino acids. The CDR3 spells CSVEGPKGRNYDEQFF. CDR3 nucleotides: TGCAGCGTTGAAGGTCCCAAGGGCCGTAACTACGATGAGCAGTTCTTC.

Only a few counts were recorded for this clonotype. The V and J genes are TRBV9 and TRBJ2-7, with TRBD1 identical over 7 bases. Per germline, CDR1 SGDLS and CDR2 YYNGEE. The CDR3 extends over 14 amino acids. V shed 0 bases and J 3 bases; nucleotides not matched to a gene: 3. CDR3 protein: CASSVGTGFYEQYF. DNA for the CDR3: TGTGCCAGCAGCGTAGGGACAGGATTCTACGAGCAGTACTTC.

This clonotype was seen repeatedly, ten times or more. The chain joins TRBV29-1 to TRBJ2-7, with a weak D call TRBD2 (5 bases). V gave up 6 bases and J gave up 2 bases, with 17 bases separating them. The CDR3 consists of 14 residues. Germline CDR1 SQVTM, CDR2 ANQGSEA. This CDR3 is CSVYSRGPTYEQYF. CDR3 nucleotides: TGCAGCGTGTATTCTAGAGGGCCTACCTACGAGCAGTACTTC.

This clonotype was detected ten times or more. CDR3 loop: CSVEDSGGNTEAFF. CDR3 in DNA: TGCAGCGTTGAAGATTCCGGGGGGAACACTGAAGCTTTCTTT. The chain carries TRBV29-1 and TRBJ1-1; a possible D gene is TRBD1 (5 bases). CDR3 length: 14 amino acids. CDR1 SQVTM and CDR2 ANQGSEA come from the germline V gene. V lost 0 bases, J lost 1 base, and 9 bases lay in between.

This clonotype showed up many times. The chain combines TRBV11-2 with TRBJ2-3; D might be TRBD2 (7 bases). The CDR3 contains 19 residues. The V gene's germline CDR1 is SGHAT and CDR2 FQNNGV. Trimming pared 5 bases from V and 3 bases from J, leaving 27 bases between. CDR3 sequence (DNA): TGTGCCAGCAGCCCCCAGGGGTGGTTTGCGGGAGACAAAACAGATACGCAGTATTTT. Translation: CASSPQGWFAGDKTDTQYF.

The gene calls are TRBV5-1 and TRBJ1-1, with a weak D call TRBD1 (6 bases). Trimming shortened V by 0 bases and J by 4 bases, and 13 bases separated the two germline ends. Germline V gives CDR1 SGHRS, CDR2 YFSETQ. The CDR3 is 15 residues long. CDR3 region: CASSLGGGGATEAFF. The CDR3 DNA reads as TGCGCCAGCAGCTTGGGAGGAGGGGGGGCCACTGAAGCTTTCTTT.

Many counts were recorded for this clonotype. The V gene is TRBV2, the J gene TRBJ2-3; 8 bases line up with TRBD1. Germline V lookup: CDR1 SNHLY, CDR2 FYNNEI. This CDR3 has 15 amino acids. V was clipped by 7 bases and J by 1 base; unmatched bases: 7. CDR3 in amino acids: CASNQQGGGTDTQYF. The CDR3 DNA is TGTGCCAGCAACCAACAGGGGGGCGGCACAGATACGCAGTATTTT.

This clonotype has ten or more counts. The chain is built from TRBV12-3 or TRBV12-4 and TRBJ2-3; D is uncertain. The V gene lost 2 bases and the J gene lost 4 bases, with 4 bases spanning the gap. CDR3 length: 12 residues. The chain's CDR3 is CASSLRADTQYF. In DNA form, the CDR3 reads TGTGCCAGCAGTTTAAGGGCAGATACGCAGTATTTT.

This clonotype was counted between two and nine times. This chain uses TRBV21-1 with TRBJ1-2; the D call TRBD1 from the table was never checked on the DNA. TRBV21-1 constitutes a pseudogene. This CDR3 is built from 12 residues. CDR3 in amino acids: CASRRGALGYTF. The CDR3 region has the DNA TGTGCCAGCAGAAGGGGGGCGCTTGGCTACACCTTC.

The sample holds many counts of this clonotype. V and J are TRBV20-1 and TRBJ2-1; no reliable D call. Trimming stripped 3 bases from V and 7 bases from J, with 13 bases between. CDR1 is DFQATT and CDR2 is SNEGSKA in the germline V gene (reference sequence). CDR3 size: 13 residues. The CDR3 coding sequence is TGCAGTGCTAGCACCAGGTGGGTGAATGAGCAGTTCTTC. As protein: CSASTRWVNEQFF.

In its sample, this clonotype was seen many times. The rearrangement links TRBV2 to TRBJ1-5; D not resolved. CDR1 is SNHLY and CDR2 is FYNNEI in the germline V gene. This CDR3 contains 13 residues. V was shortened by 7 bases and J by 1 base, with 8 bases between the two germline ends. The CDR3 sequence is CASNGRSNQPQHF. The CDR3 nucleotides read TGTGCCAGCAACGGGAGGAGCAATCAGCCCCAGCATTTT.